This is a list of T cell receptor beta chains from one sample in a study of vaccination and CD4 T cells after COVID-19. Antigens for these TCRs are unknown. MiXCR, run by TCRdb on the PCR reads, gives a single entry per CDR3 protein. This table has over 8,500 distinct CDR3 sequences, 25% to 35% appearing once. The sequencing sample was made of CD4+ T cells from blood, cultured in vitro. Receptors originate from a human donor in good health. Both conserved end residues are part of each CDR3. The D gene is left open where the match is weak. A clone size is listed for some rows: how often the clone was seen (once, few, many), or a class if it is expanded.

J gene: TRBJ2-3; V gene: TRBV20-1; clone size: -; D gene: TRBD1; CDR3 protein: CSASFRDRGTDTQYF; CDR3 DNA: TGCAGTGCTAGCTTCCGGGACAGGGGAACAGATACGCAGTATTTT
J gene: TRBJ2-5; V gene: TRBV19; clone size: few; D gene: -; CDR3 protein: CASSIGGGSQETQYF; CDR3 DNA: TGTGCCAGTAGTATAGGGGGGGGCAGCCAAGAGACCCAGTACTTC
J gene: TRBJ1-1; V gene: TRBV6-5; clone size: few; D gene: -; CDR3 protein: CASSWLGSEAFF; CDR3 DNA: TGTGCCAGCAGTTGGCTCGGTTCTGAAGCTTTCTTT
J gene: TRBJ2-7; V gene: TRBV24-1; clone size: -; D gene: TRBD1; CDR3 protein: CATSDPGQGPANEQYF; CDR3 DNA: TGTGCCACCAGTGACCCAGGACAGGGGCCAGCTAACGAGCAGTACTTC
J gene: TRBJ2-7; V gene: TRBV19; clone size: -; D gene: -; CDR3 protein: CASSRQKSSYEQYF; CDR3 DNA: TGTGCCAGTAGCCGACAGAAGAGCTCCTACGAGCAGTACTTC
J gene: TRBJ2-1; V gene: TRBV6-2/TRBV6-3; clone size: -; D gene: TRBD2; CDR3 protein: CASRLGLAGTYNEQFF; CDR3 DNA: TGTGCCAGCAGGCTTGGACTAGCGGGAACCTACAATGAGCAGTTCTTC
J gene: TRBJ2-5; V gene: TRBV28; clone size: -; D gene: -; CDR3 protein: CASSFQGEETQYF; CDR3 DNA: TGTGCCAGCAGTTTTCAGGGCGAAGAGACCCAGTACTTC
J gene: TRBJ2-7; V gene: TRBV24-1; clone size: -; D gene: TRBD1; CDR3 protein: CATSDARDRAGEQYF; CDR3 DNA: TGTGCCACCAGTGATGCACGGGACAGGGCAGGGGAGCAGTACTTC
J gene: TRBJ1-5; V gene: TRBV20-1; clone size: few; D gene: TRBD1; CDR3 protein: CSAPDRGQLQHF; CDR3 DNA: TGCAGTGCACCGGACAGGGGCCAGCTCCAGCATTTT
J gene: TRBJ1-5; V gene: TRBV28; clone size: -; D gene: -; CDR3 protein: CASSLWARNDSNQPQHF; CDR3 DNA: TGTGCCAGCAGTTTATGGGCCCGAAACGATAGCAATCAGCCCCAGCATTTT
J gene: TRBJ1-3; V gene: TRBV28; clone size: -; D gene: TRBD1; CDR3 protein: CASSHRGLRSSGNTIYF; CDR3 DNA: TGTGCCAGCAGTCACAGGGGGCTAAGATCGTCTGGAAACACCATATATTTT
J gene: TRBJ2-6; V gene: TRBV20-1; clone size: few; D gene: -; CDR3 protein: CSARFSGANVLTF; CDR3 DNA: TGCAGTGCTCGGTTCTCTGGGGCCAACGTCCTGACTTTC
J gene: TRBJ1-5; V gene: TRBV6-1; clone size: large; D gene: -; CDR3 protein: CASSATPTGSGQPQHF; CDR3 DNA: TGTGCCAGCAGTGCCACTCCAACAGGGTCGGGTCAGCCCCAGCATTTT
J gene: TRBJ2-7; V gene: TRBV7-2; clone size: -; D gene: TRBD1; CDR3 protein: CASSSRSGGYEQYF; CDR3 DNA: TGTGCCAGCAGCTCCAGATCAGGGGGCTACGAGCAGTACTTC
J gene: TRBJ2-2; V gene: TRBV28; clone size: -; D gene: -; CDR3 protein: CASSSGTVTGELFF; CDR3 DNA: TGTGCCAGCAGTTCCGGGACGGTCACCGGGGAGCTGTTTTTT
J gene: TRBJ1-2; V gene: TRBV7-8; clone size: few; D gene: TRBD1; CDR3 protein: CASSLGTAGLNQLFHGYTF; CDR3 DNA: TGTGCCAGCAGCTTGGGGACAGCGGGCCTTAATCAGCTTTTTCATGGCTACACCTTC
J gene: TRBJ2-5; V gene: TRBV2; clone size: few; D gene: -; CDR3 protein: CASSEEGETQYF; CDR3 DNA: TGTGCCAGCAGTGAGGAGGGAGAGACCCAGTACTTC
J gene: TRBJ2-7; V gene: TRBV29-1; clone size: -; D gene: -; CDR3 protein: CSVLGTLSYEQYF; CDR3 DNA: TGCAGCGTGCTGGGAACACTCTCCTACGAGCAGTACTTC
J gene: TRBJ2-1; V gene: TRBV20-1; clone size: few; D gene: -; CDR3 protein: CSARDPSTSNEQFF; CDR3 DNA: TGCAGTGCTAGAGATCCCTCGACTAGCAATGAGCAGTTCTTC
J gene: TRBJ2-2; V gene: TRBV20-1; clone size: -; D gene: -; CDR3 protein: CSARDPNTGELFF; CDR3 DNA: TGCAGTGCTAGAGATCCCAACACCGGGGAGCTGTTTTTT
J gene: TRBJ1-1; V gene: TRBV20-1; clone size: -; D gene: TRBD1; CDR3 protein: CRGQANTEAFF; CDR3 DNA: TGCAGAGGACAGGCAAACACTGAAGCTTTCTTT
J gene: TRBJ2-3; V gene: TRBV15; clone size: few; D gene: TRBD2; CDR3 protein: CATSRGRASGIQDTQYF; CDR3 DNA: TGTGCCACCAGCAGGGGAAGGGCTAGCGGAATCCAGGATACGCAGTATTTT
J gene: TRBJ1-6; V gene: TRBV7-9; clone size: few; D gene: TRBD1; CDR3 protein: CASSLRQGGNSPLHF; CDR3 DNA: TGTGCCAGCAGCCTGCGACAGGGGGGGAATTCACCCCTCCACTTT
J gene: TRBJ2-1; V gene: TRBV4-1; clone size: -; D gene: -; CDR3 protein: CASSRDSYNEQFF; CDR3 DNA: TGCGCCAGCAGTAGGGATTCCTACAATGAGCAGTTCTTC
J gene: TRBJ2-5; V gene: TRBV5-6; clone size: few; D gene: -; CDR3 protein: CASSLLRLRIRETQYF; CDR3 DNA: TGTGCCAGCAGCTTGTTGAGATTACGCATTCGAGAGACCCAGTACTTC
J gene: TRBJ1-2; V gene: TRBV28; clone size: few; D gene: -; CDR3 protein: CASIGIYVYGYTF; CDR3 DNA: TGTGCCAGCATCGGGATCTATGTCTATGGCTACACCTTC
J gene: TRBJ1-1; V gene: TRBV7-8; clone size: few; D gene: -; CDR3 protein: CASSLAHMNTEAFF; CDR3 DNA: TGTGCCAGCAGCTTAGCACATATGAACACTGAAGCTTTCTTT
J gene: TRBJ2-5; V gene: TRBV5-1; clone size: -; D gene: TRBD2; CDR3 protein: CASSLPGTSGSGETQYF; CDR3 DNA: TGCGCCAGCAGCCTGCCCGGGACTAGCGGGAGCGGAGAGACCCAGTACTTC
J gene: TRBJ2-3; V gene: TRBV19; clone size: -; D gene: TRBD2; CDR3 protein: CASRTSGTDTQYF; CDR3 DNA: TGTGCCAGTAGGACTAGCGGCACAGATACGCAGTATTTT
J gene: TRBJ1-1; V gene: TRBV12-3/TRBV12-4; clone size: few; D gene: TRBD1; CDR3 protein: CASRLGGENTEAFF; CDR3 DNA: TGTGCCAGCAGACTAGGGGGCGAGAACACTGAAGCTTTCTTT
J gene: TRBJ2-7; V gene: TRBV9; clone size: -; D gene: -; CDR3 protein: CASSAGPSSYEQYF; CDR3 DNA: TGTGCCAGCAGCGCGGGACCGAGCTCCTACGAGCAGTACTTC
J gene: TRBJ1-6; V gene: TRBV5-6; clone size: -; D gene: -; CDR3 protein: CASSLGSQGLPNSPLHF; CDR3 DNA: TGTGCCAGCAGCTTGGGAAGTCAGGGACTGCCTAATTCACCCCTCCACTTT
J gene: TRBJ2-7; V gene: TRBV14; clone size: once; D gene: -; CDR3 protein: CASSPFLTNPTEEQYF; CDR3 DNA: TGTGCCAGCAGCCCGTTCCTGACGAACCCTACCGAAGAGCAGTACTTC
J gene: TRBJ1-2; V gene: TRBV7-2; clone size: few; D gene: TRBD1; CDR3 protein: CASSLGDRRYYGYTF; CDR3 DNA: TGTGCCAGCAGCTTAGGGGACAGAAGATACTATGGCTACACCTTC
J gene: TRBJ1-2; V gene: TRBV4-1; clone size: -; D gene: -; CDR3 protein: CASSHPPGAGGYTF; CDR3 DNA: TGCGCCAGCAGCCACCCCCCGGGGGCGGGAGGCTACACCTTC
J gene: TRBJ1-2; V gene: TRBV19; clone size: few; D gene: -; CDR3 protein: CASRPSDRLNYGYTF; CDR3 DNA: TGTGCCAGTAGACCCTCGGACAGATTAAACTATGGCTACACCTTC
J gene: TRBJ2-3; V gene: TRBV7-6; clone size: few; D gene: TRBD2; CDR3 protein: CASSSTSGRGTDTQYF; CDR3 DNA: TGTGCTAGCAGCTCTACTAGCGGGAGGGGGACAGATACGCAGTATTTT
J gene: TRBJ2-3; V gene: TRBV28; clone size: few; D gene: -; CDR3 protein: CASSSPDTQYF; CDR3 DNA: TGTGCCAGCAGTTCCCCAGATACGCAGTATTTT
J gene: TRBJ2-1; V gene: TRBV20-1; clone size: -; D gene: TRBD2; CDR3 protein: CSARVAGSSYNEQFF; CDR3 DNA: TGCAGTGCTAGAGTAGCGGGGAGCTCCTACAATGAGCAGTTCTTC
J gene: TRBJ2-1; V gene: TRBV20-1; clone size: -; D gene: TRBD2; CDR3 protein: CSARSREGRLAGLLYNEQFF; CDR3 DNA: TGCAGTGCTAGATCCCGGGAGGGACGACTAGCGGGACTGCTCTACAATGAGCAGTTCTTC
J gene: TRBJ1-6; V gene: TRBV19; clone size: few; D gene: -; CDR3 protein: CASSIEAADSPLHF; CDR3 DNA: TGTGCCAGTAGTATAGAGGCGGCTGATTCACCCCTCCACTTT
J gene: TRBJ1-6; V gene: TRBV6-1; clone size: medium-sized; D gene: -; CDR3 protein: CASSSDGGSYNSPLHF; CDR3 DNA: TGTGCCAGCAGCTCGGACGGGGGTTCCTATAATTCACCCCTCCACTTT
J gene: TRBJ2-7; V gene: TRBV30; clone size: -; D gene: TRBD2; CDR3 protein: CASSPGGNEQYF; CDR3 DNA: TGTGCCTCGTCCCCGGGGGGTAACGAGCAGTACTTC
J gene: TRBJ1-2; V gene: TRBV19; clone size: -; D gene: TRBD1; CDR3 protein: CASSMGTGIYGYTF; CDR3 DNA: TGTGCCAGTAGTATGGGGACAGGGATCTATGGCTACACCTTC
J gene: TRBJ2-5; V gene: TRBV6-1; clone size: few; D gene: -; CDR3 protein: CASSKTGRQETQYF; CDR3 DNA: TGTGCCAGCAGTAAAACAGGGAGGCAAGAGACCCAGTACTTC
J gene: TRBJ1-2; V gene: TRBV5-1; clone size: few; D gene: -; CDR3 protein: CASSLDREADGYTF; CDR3 DNA: TGCGCCAGCAGCTTGGACAGGGAAGCAGATGGCTACACCTTC
J gene: TRBJ2-3; V gene: TRBV6-1; clone size: -; D gene: TRBD2; CDR3 protein: CASSERLAGVADTQYF; CDR3 DNA: TGTGCCAGCAGTGAAAGACTAGCGGGAGTGGCAGATACGCAGTATTTT
J gene: TRBJ1-5; V gene: TRBV28; clone size: few; D gene: -; CDR3 protein: CASSLRGGFSNQPQHF; CDR3 DNA: TGTGCCAGCAGTTTAAGAGGAGGTTTTAGCAATCAGCCCCAGCATTTT
J gene: TRBJ1-5; V gene: TRBV20-1; clone size: few; D gene: -; CDR3 protein: CSAKIPVSGNQPQHF; CDR3 DNA: TGCAGTGCAAAGATCCCGGTATCTGGCAATCAGCCCCAGCATTTT
J gene: TRBJ2-3; V gene: TRBV7-9; clone size: -; D gene: TRBD1; CDR3 protein: CASSFPRDSSTDTQYF; CDR3 DNA: TGTGCCAGCAGCTTCCCCCGGGACAGCAGCACAGATACGCAGTATTTT
J gene: TRBJ1-6; V gene: TRBV7-9; clone size: -; D gene: -; CDR3 protein: CASSLSKQGISPLHF; CDR3 DNA: TGTGCCAGCAGCTTGTCGAAACAGGGTATCTCACCCCTCCACTTT
J gene: TRBJ1-2; V gene: TRBV20-1; clone size: -; D gene: -; CDR3 protein: CSARTGGANYGYTF; CDR3 DNA: TGCAGTGCACGAACGGGGGGAGCTAACTATGGCTACACCTTC
J gene: TRBJ2-1; V gene: TRBV10-3; clone size: few; D gene: TRBD1; CDR3 protein: CAIRKTGSDDEQFF; CDR3 DNA: TGTGCCATCAGGAAGACAGGGTCGGACGATGAGCAGTTCTTC
J gene: TRBJ1-2; V gene: TRBV25-1; clone size: -; D gene: TRBD1; CDR3 protein: CASSPTDRGAVGYTF; CDR3 DNA: TGTGCCAGCAGTCCCACGGACAGGGGCGCAGTTGGCTACACCTTC
J gene: TRBJ2-3; V gene: TRBV6-2/TRBV6-3; clone size: -; D gene: TRBD1; CDR3 protein: CASRGQGFTDTQYF; CDR3 DNA: TGTGCCAGCAGGGGACAGGGGTTTACAGATACGCAGTATTTT